The 6 T cell receptor beta chains below all came from one sample that was sequenced in a study of blood T cell repertoires in COVID-19. Profiled with immunoSEQ multiplex PCR; TCRdb holds only in-frame clones, not every one. In the table there are about 410,000 clones, about 91% of which are singletons. Sequenced input: peripheral blood. The source is a woman in her 40s with COVID-19, enrolled during active disease.

The chain carries TRBV5-4 and TRBJ2-1; 9 bases align to TRBD2. With V trimmed by 0 bases and J by 5 bases, 3 bases remained unmatched. The CDR3 totals 15 residues. Germline V lookup: CDR1 SGHNT, CDR2 YYREEE (reference sequence). The CDR3 loop is CASSLVAGDHNEQFF. DNA for the CDR3: TGTGCCAGCAGCTTGGTAGCGGGAGACCACAATGAGCAGTTCTTC.

CDR3 region: CASSAVLPSGENYSNQPQHF. The CDR3 DNA follows: TGTGCCAGCAGCGCAGTGTTACCTAGCGGTGAAAACTATAGCAATCAGCCCCAGCATTTT. The rearrangement links TRBV2 to TRBJ1-5; D is uncertain. The germline V gene has CDR1 SNHLY and CDR2 FYNNEI. The germline V and J ends were trimmed by 6 bases and 0 bases, with 27 bases remaining between them. CDR3 length: 20 amino acids. The full variable domain, in which reference TRBV2 and TRBJ1-5 provide the parts outside the CDR3, is EPEVTQTPSHQVTQMGQEVILRCVPISNHLYFYWYRQILGQKVEFLVSFYNNEISEKSEIFDDQFSVERPDGSNFTLKIRSTKLEDSAMYFCASSAVLPSGENYSNQPQHFGDGTRLSIL.

The chain carries TRBV9 and TRBJ2-3; D call uncertain. The CDR3 covers 13 residues. V shed 5 bases and J shed 1 base, with 8 bases lying between them. Germline CDR1 is SGDLS and CDR2 is YYNGEE. The CDR3 DNA reads TGTGCCAGCAGTGACTCTGGCACAGATACGCAGTATTTT. Its translation is CASSDSGTDTQYF.

The CDR3: CASSGYWGSEGYTF. The CDR3 DNA is TGTGCCAGCAGCGGCTATTGGGGCAGCGAGGGCTACACCTTC. The gene calls are TRBV5-5 and TRBJ1-2, with a possible D match to TRBD1 (5 bases). V lost 4 bases, J lost 8 bases, and 18 bases lay in between. Per the germline V gene, CDR1 is SGHKS and CDR2 is YYEKEE (reference sequence). There are 14 residues in the CDR3.

The chain is built from TRBV18 and TRBJ1-3; 7 nucleotides agree with TRBD1. CDR3 size: 16 residues. V dropped 6 bases and J dropped 0; count of bases not matched to a gene: 8. The germline V gene encodes CDR1 KGHSH and CDR2 LQKENI. The CDR3 DNA follows: TGTGCCAGCTCCCTCGGACAGGCCGCCTCTGGAAACACCATATATTTT. Encoded protein: CASSLGQAASGNTIYF.

In this sample, this clone turned up once. The V call is TRBV27, the J call TRBJ2-7; TRBD2 matches at 10 bases. With 8 bases clipped from V and 4 bases from J, the junction kept 8 bases outside the gene matches. The CDR3 has 14 amino acids. Germline V gives CDR1 MNHEY, CDR2 SMNVEV (reference sequence). CDR3 DNA: TGTGCCAGCTCCCCAAGTAGCGGGAGGTACGAGCAGTACTTC. It translates to CASSPSSGRYEQYF.